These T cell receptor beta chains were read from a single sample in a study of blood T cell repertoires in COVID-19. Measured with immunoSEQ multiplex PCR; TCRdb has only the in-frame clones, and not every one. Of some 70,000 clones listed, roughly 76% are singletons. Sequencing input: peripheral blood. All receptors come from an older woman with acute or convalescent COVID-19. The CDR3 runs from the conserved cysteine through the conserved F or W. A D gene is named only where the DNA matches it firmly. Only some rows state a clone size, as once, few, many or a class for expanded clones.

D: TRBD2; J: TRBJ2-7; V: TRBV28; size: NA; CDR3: CASTSGAYEQYF; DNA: TGTGCCAGCACTAGCGGGGCCTACGAGCAGTACTTC
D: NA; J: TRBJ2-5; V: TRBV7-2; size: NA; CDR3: CASSLAASVQETQYF; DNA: TGTGCCAGCAGCTTAGCGGCTAGCGTACAAGAGACCCAGTACTTC
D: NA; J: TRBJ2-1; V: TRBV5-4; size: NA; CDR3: CASRDTLGYEQFF; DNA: TGTGCCTCCCGGGACACCCTGGGATATGAGCAGTTCTTC
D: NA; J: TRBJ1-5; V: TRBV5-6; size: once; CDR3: CASSTYLGPSNQPQHF; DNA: TGTGCCAGCAGCACATACCTGGGCCCTAGCAATCAGCCCCAGCATTTT
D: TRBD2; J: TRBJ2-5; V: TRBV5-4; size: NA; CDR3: CASSLFLAGGETQYF; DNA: TGTGCCAGCAGCTTGTTCCTAGCGGGGGGGGAGACCCAGTACTTC
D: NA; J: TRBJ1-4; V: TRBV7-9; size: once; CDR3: CASSLAGGTGEKLFF; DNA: TGTGCCAGCAGCTTAGCGGGGGGGACCGGTGAAAAACTGTTTTTT
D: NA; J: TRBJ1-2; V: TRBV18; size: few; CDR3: CASSPWDTNYGYTF; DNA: TGTGCCAGCTCACCATGGGACACTAACTATGGCTACACCTTC
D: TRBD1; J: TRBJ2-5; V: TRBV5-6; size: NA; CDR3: CASTRDRGSSETQYF; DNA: TGTGCCAGCACAAGGGACAGGGGTTCGTCTGAGACCCAGTACTTC
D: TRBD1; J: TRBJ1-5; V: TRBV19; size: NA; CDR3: CASSTRQGWVSGGFQGMKPQHF; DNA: TGTGCCAGTAGTACCCGACAGGGATGGGTTTCTGGTGGGTTTCAAGGAATGAAGCCCCAGCATTTT
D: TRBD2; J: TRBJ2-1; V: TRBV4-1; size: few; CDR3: CASSQGLAGVGSYNEQFF; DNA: TGCGCCAGCAGCCAAGGGCTAGCGGGAGTGGGCTCCTACAATGAGCAGTTCTTC
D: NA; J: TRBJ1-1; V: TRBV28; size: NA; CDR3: CASNEMNTEAFF; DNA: TGTGCCAGCAACGAGATGAACACTGAAGCTTTCTTT
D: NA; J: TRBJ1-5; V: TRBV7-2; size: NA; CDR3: CASSLVEGVNQPQHF; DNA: TGTGCCAGCAGCTTGGTTGAGGGGGTCAATCAGCCCCAGCATTTT
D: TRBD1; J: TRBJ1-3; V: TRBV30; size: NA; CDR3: CAWRKSGTGARTIYF; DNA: TGTGCCTGGAGGAAATCCGGGACAGGTGCGAGGACCATATATTTT
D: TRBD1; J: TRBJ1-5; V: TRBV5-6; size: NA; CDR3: CASSHNQGQAIPQPQHF; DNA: TGTGCCAGCAGCCACAACCAGGGACAGGCCATTCCTCAGCCCCAGCATTTT
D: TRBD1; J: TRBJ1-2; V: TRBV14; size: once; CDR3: CASSARDRGYGYTF; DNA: TGTGCCAGCAGCGCCAGGGACAGGGGCTATGGCTACACCTTC
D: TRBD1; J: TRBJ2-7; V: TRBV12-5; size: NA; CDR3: CASVSGTGSYEQYF; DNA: TGTGCTAGTGTCTCCGGGACAGGGAGCTACGAGCAGTACTTC
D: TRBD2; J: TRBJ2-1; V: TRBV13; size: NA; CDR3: CASRRGGNEQFF; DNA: TGTGCCAGCCGCCGGGGGGGAAATGAGCAGTTCTTC